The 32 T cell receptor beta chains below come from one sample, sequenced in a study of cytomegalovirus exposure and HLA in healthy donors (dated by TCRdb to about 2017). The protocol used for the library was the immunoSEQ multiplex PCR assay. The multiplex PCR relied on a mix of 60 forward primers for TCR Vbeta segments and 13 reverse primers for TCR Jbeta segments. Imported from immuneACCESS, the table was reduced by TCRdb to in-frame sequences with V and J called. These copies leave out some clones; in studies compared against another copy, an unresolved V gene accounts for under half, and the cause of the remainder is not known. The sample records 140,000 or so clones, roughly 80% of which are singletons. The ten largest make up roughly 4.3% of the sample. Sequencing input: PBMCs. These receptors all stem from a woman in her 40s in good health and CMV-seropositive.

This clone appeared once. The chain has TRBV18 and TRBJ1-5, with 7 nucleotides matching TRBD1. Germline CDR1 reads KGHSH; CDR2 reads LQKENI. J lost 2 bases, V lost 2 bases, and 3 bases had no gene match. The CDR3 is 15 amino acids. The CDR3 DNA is TGTGCCAGCTCACCAAGGGGGCCCGGCAATCAGCCCCAGCATTTT. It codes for CASSPRGPGNQPQHF.

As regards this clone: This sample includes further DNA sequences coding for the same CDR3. In nucleotides, the CDR3 is TGTGCCAGCAGCCTACAGGGAAACACTGAAGCTTTCTTT. It yields the protein CASSLQGNTEAFF. The V call is TRBV7-2, the J call TRBJ1-1; D may be TRBD1 (6 bases). V lost 5 bases and J lost 2, with 9 bases in between. This CDR3 region has 13 residues. In germline, CDR1 is SGHTA, CDR2 FQGNSA.

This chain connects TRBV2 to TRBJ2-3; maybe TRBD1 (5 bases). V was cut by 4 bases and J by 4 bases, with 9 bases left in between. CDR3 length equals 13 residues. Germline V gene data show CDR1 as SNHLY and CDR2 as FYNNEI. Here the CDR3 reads CASSAGLPDTQYF. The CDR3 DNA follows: TGTGCCAGCAGTGCAGGGTTACCAGATACGCAGTATTTT.

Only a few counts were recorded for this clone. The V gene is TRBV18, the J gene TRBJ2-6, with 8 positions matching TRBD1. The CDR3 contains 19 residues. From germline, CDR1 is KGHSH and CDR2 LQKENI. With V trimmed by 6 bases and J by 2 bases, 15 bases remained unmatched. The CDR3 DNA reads TGTGCCAGCTCCCGTCTTCAGGACAGGGTGATCACTGGGGCCAACGTCCTGACTTTC. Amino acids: CASSRLQDRVITGANVLTF.

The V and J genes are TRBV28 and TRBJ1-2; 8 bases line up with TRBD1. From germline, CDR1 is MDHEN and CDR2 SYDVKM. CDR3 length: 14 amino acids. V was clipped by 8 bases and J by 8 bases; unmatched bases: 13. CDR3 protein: CASRPGQAFEGYTF. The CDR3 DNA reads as TGTGCCAGCCGGCCGGGACAGGCCTTCGAAGGCTACACCTTC.

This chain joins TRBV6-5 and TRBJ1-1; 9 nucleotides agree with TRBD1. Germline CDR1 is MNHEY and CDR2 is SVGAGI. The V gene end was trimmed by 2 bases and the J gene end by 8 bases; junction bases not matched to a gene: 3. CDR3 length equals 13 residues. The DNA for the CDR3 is TGTGCCAGCAGTTACAACAGGGGGCGAGAAGCTTTCTTT. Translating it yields CASSYNRGREAFF.

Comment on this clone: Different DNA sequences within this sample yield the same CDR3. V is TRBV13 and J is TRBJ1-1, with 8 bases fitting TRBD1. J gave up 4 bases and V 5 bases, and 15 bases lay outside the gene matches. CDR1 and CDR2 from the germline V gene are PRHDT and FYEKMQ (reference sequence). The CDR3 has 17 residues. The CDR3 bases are TGTGCCAGCAGCAGCCATTCGCAGGGGGCGCGAAGCACTGAAGCTTTCTTT. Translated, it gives CASSSHSQGARSTEAFF.

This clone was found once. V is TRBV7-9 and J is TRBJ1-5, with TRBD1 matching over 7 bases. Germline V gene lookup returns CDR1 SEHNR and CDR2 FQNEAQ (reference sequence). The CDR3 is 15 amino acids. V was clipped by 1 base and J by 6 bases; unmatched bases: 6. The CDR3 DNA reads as TGTGCCAGCAGCTTAGACGGTTACAGGGGTCAGCCCCAGCATTTT. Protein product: CASSLDGYRGQPQHF.

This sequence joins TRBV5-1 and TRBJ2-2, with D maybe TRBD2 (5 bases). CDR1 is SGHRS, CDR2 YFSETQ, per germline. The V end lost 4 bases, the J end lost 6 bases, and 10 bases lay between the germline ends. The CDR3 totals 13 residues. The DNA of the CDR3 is TGCGCCAGCAGCCCCGGGGTGGCCGGGGAGCTGTTTTTT. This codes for CASSPGVAGELFF.

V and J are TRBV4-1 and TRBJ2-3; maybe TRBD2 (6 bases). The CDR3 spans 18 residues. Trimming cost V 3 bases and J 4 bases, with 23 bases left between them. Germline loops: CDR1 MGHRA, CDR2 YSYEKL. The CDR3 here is CASSHPTGLAFLADTQYF. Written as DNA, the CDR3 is TGCGCCAGCAGCCATCCCACGGGTCTAGCGTTTTTAGCAGATACGCAGTATTTT.

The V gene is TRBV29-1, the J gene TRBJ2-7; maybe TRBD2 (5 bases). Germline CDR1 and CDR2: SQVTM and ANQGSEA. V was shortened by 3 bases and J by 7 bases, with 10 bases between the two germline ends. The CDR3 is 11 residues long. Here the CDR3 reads CSVEDLGEQYF. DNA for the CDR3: TGCAGCGTTGAGGACTTAGGGGAGCAGTACTTC.

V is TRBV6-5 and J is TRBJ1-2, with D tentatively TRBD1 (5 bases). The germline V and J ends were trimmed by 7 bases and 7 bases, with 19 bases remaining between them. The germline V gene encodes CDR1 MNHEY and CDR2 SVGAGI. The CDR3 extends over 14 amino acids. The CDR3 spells CASTQGGGVIGYTF. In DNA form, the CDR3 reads TGTGCCAGCACCCAAGGAGGAGGGGTAATTGGCTACACCTTC.

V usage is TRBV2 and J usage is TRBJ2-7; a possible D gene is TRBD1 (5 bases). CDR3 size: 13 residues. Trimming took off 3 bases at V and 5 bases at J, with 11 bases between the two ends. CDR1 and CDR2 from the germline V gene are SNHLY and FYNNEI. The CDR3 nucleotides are TGTGCCAGCAGTGACAGGGCCGGCGACGAGCAGTACTTC. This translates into CASSDRAGDEQYF. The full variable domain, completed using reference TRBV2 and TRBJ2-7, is EPEVTQTPSHQVTQMGQEVILRCVPISNHLYFYWYRQILGQKVEFLVSFYNNEISEKSEIFDDQFSVERPDGSNFTLKIRSTKLEDSAMYFCASSDRAGDEQYFGPGTRLTVT.

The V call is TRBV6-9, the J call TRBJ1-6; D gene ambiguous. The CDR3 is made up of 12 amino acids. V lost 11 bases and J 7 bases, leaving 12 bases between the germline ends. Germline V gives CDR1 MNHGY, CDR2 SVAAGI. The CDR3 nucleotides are TGTGCCCGCTACAGCCAGAATTCACCCCTCCACTTT. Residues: CARYSQNSPLHF.

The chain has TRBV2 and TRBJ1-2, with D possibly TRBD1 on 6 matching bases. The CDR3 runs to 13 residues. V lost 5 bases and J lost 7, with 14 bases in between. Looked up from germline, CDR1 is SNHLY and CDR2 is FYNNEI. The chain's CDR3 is CASSQLTGFGYTF. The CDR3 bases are TGTGCCAGCAGTCAGTTAACAGGGTTTGGCTACACCTTC.

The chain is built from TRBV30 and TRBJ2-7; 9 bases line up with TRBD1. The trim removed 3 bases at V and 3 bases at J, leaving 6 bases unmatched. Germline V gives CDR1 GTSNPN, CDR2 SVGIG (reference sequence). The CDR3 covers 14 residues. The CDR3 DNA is TGTGCCTGGAGGGGACAGGGCTATGTCTACGAGCAGTACTTC. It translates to CAWRGQGYVYEQYF.

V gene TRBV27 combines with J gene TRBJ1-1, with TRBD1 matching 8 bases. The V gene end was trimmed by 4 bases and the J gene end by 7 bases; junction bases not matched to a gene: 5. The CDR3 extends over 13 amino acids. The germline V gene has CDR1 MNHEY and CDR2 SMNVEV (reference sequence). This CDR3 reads CASSWAGGNEAFF. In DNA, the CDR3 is TGTGCCAGCAGTTGGGCAGGGGGCAATGAAGCTTTCTTT.

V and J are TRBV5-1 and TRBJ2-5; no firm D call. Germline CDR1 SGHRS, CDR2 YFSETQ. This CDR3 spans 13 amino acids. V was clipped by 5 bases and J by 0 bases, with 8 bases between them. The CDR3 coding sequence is TGCGCCAGCAGGGTATTAGACCAAGAGACCCAGTACTTC. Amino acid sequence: CASRVLDQETQYF.

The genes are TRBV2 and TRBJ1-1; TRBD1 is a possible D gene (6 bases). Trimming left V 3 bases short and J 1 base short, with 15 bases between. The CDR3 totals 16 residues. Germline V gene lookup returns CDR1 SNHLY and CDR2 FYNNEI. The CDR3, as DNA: TGTGCCAGCAGTGATCTTGGACAGAATAGGAACACTGAAGCTTTCTTT. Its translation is CASSDLGQNRNTEAFF.

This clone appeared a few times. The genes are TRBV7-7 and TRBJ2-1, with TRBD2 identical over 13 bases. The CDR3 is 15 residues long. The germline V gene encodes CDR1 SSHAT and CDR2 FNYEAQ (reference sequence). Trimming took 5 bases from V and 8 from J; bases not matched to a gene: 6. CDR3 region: CASSLGLAGSDEQFF. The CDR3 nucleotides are TGTGCCAGCAGCCTGGGACTAGCGGGAAGCGATGAGCAGTTCTTC.

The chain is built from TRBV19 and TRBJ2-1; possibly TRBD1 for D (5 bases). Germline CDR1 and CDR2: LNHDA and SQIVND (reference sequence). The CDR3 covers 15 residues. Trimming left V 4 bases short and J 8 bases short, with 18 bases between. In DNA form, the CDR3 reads TGTGCCAGTAGTAGCAGGGTAGGTATTGCAGATGAGCAGTTCTTC. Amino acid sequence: CASSSRVGIADEQFF.

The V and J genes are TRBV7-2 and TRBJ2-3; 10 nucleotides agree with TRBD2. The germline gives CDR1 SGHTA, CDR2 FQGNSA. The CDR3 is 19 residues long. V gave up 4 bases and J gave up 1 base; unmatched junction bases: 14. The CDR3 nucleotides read TGTGCCAGCAGCTGGAGGGCCGCTAGCGGGGGACCTCGCACAGATACGCAGTATTTT. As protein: CASSWRAASGGPRTDTQYF.

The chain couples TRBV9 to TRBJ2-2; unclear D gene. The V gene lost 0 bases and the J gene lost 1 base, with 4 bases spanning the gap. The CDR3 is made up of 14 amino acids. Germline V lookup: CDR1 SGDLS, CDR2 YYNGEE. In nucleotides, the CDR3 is TGTGCCAGCAGCGTAGCCTGGAACACCGGGGAGCTGTTTTTT. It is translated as CASSVAWNTGELFF.

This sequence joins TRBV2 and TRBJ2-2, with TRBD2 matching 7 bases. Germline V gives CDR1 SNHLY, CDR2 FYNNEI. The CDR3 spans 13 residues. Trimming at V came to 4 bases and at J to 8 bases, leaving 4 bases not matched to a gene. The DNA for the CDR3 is TGTGCCAGCAGTGGCGCGGGAGTTGGGGAGCTGTTTTTT. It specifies CASSGAGVGELFF.

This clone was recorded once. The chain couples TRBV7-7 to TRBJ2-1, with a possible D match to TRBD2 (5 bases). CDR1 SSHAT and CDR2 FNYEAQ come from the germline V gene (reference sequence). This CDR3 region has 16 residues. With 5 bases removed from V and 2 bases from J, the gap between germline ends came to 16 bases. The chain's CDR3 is CASSPRSGKTYNEQFF. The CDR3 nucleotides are TGTGCCAGCAGCCCAAGGTCCGGGAAGACCTACAATGAGCAGTTCTTC.

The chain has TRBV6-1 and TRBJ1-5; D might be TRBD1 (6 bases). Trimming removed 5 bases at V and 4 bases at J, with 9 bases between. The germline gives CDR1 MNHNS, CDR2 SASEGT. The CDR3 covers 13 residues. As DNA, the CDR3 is TGTGCCAGCAGTCCGGACAGAAATCAGCCCCAGCATTTT. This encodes CASSPDRNQPQHF.

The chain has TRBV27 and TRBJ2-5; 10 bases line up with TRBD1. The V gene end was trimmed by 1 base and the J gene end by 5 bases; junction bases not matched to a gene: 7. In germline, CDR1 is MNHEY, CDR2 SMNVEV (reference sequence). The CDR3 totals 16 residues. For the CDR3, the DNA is TGTGCCAGCAGTTTATGGAGGGGACAGGGGAGGGAGACCCAGTACTTC. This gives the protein CASSLWRGQGRETQYF.

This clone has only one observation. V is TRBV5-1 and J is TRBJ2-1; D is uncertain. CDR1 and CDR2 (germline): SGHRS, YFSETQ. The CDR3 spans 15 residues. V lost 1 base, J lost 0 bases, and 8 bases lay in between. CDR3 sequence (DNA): TGCGCCAGCAGCTTGAGTCCGAGCTCCTACAATGAGCAGTTCTTC. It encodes CASSLSPSSYNEQFF.

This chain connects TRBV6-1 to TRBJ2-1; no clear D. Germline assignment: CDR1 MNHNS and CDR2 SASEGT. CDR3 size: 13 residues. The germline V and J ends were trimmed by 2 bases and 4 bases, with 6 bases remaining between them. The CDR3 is CASSELRYNEQFF. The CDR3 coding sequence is TGTGCCAGCAGTGAATTGCGGTACAATGAGCAGTTCTTC.

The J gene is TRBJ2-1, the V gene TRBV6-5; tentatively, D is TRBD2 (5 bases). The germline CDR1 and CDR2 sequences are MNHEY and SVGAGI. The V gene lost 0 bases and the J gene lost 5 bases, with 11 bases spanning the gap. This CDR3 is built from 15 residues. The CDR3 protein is CASSYSRWRDNEQFF. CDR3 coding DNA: TGTGCCAGCAGTTACTCGAGGTGGCGGGACAATGAGCAGTTCTTC.

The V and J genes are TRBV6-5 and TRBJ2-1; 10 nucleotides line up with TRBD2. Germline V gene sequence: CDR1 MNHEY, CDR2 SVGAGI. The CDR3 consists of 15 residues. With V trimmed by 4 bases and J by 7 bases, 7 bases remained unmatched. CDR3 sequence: CASSLSGRADNEQFF. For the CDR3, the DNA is TGTGCCAGCAGTTTAAGCGGGAGGGCCGATAATGAGCAGTTCTTC.

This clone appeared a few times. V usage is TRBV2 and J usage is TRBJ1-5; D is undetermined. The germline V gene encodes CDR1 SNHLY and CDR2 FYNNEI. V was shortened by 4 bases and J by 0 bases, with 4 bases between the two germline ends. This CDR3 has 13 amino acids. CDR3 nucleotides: TGTGCCAGCAGTGCCGTTAGCAATCAGCCCCAGCATTTT. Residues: CASSAVSNQPQHF.